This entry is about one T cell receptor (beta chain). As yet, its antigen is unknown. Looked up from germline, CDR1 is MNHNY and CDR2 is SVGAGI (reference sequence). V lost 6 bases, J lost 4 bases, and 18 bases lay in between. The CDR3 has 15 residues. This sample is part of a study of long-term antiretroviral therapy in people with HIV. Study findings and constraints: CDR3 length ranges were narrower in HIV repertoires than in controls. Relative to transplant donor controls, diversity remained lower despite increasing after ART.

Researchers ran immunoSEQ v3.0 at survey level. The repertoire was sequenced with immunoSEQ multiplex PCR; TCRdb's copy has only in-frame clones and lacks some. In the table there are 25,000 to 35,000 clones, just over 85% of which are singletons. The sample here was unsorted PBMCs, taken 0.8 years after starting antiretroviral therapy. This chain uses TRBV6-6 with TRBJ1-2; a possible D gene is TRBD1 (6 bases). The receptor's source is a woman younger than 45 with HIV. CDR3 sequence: CASSPPQGTSYGYTF. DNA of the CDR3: TGTGCCAGCAGCCCTCCACAGGGTACCTCCTATGGCTACACCTTC.